This is a list of T cell receptor beta chains from one sample in a study of technical replicates of blood from a handful of donors. Assay: immunoSEQ multiplex PCR; the TCRdb copy retains only in-frame clones and omits some. Of about 70,000 clones listed, roughly 94% were seen once; the top ten hold about 0.38%. Sequences were obtained from T cells isolated from PBMCs. The origin of the receptors is a human donor in good health. CDR3s include the opening cysteine and the closing phenylalanine or tryptophan. A D gene is named only where the DNA matches it firmly. Part of the rows lack a size; the others show once, few, many or a class for expanded clones.

TRBD2	TRBV11-3	-	TRBJ2-1	CASSRLATSDEQFF	TGTGCCAGCAGCAGACTAGCGACCAGCGATGAGCAGTTCTTC
-	TRBV28	-	TRBJ2-1	CASSFRSRGLGNEQFF	TGTGCCAGCAGTTTCCGAAGCAGGGGCCTTGGGAATGAGCAGTTCTTC
-	TRBV9	-	TRBJ2-1	CASSVVDSDNEQFF	TGTGCCAGCAGCGTAGTAGACTCTGACAATGAGCAGTTCTTC
-	TRBV7-9	-	TRBJ2-1	CASSLAGRKRTLRDEQFF	TGTGCCAGCAGCTTAGCGGGGCGAAAACGTACCCTCAGGGATGAGCAGTTCTTC
-	TRBV15	-	TRBJ2-3	CATSRDQILDTQYF	TGTGCCACCAGCAGAGATCAGATTCTGGATACGCAGTATTTT
TRBD1	TRBV30	once	TRBJ1-2	CAWDFFRTGHGYTF	TGTGCCTGGGACTTTTTCAGGACAGGGCATGGCTACACCTTC
-	TRBV21-1	-	TRBJ2-3	CASRTSGRGRSDTQYF	TGTGCCAGCAGAACTAGCGGGAGAGGACGCTCAGATACGCAGTATTTT
TRBD2	TRBV9	-	TRBJ2-3	CASSVLGLDSTDTQYF	TGTGCCAGCAGCGTATTAGGACTAGATAGCACAGATACGCAGTATTTT
TRBD2	TRBV10-2	-	TRBJ2-1	CASRDGGRMGYNEQFF	TGCGCCAGCAGAGATGGCGGGAGAATGGGGTACAATGAGCAGTTCTTC
-	TRBV30	-	TRBJ2-5	CAWRNMVFGETQYF	TGTGCCTGGAGAAACATGGTTTTCGGGGAGACCCAGTACTTC
TRBD1	TRBV28	-	TRBJ2-7	CASSTTGHEQYF	TGTGCCAGCAGCACGACAGGGCACGAGCAGTACTTC
TRBD2	TRBV7-3	once	TRBJ2-1	CASSQRGGEREALLNNEQFF	TGTGCCAGCAGCCAGAGGGGGGGGGAGCGGGAGGCCTTACTGAACAATGAGCAGTTCTTC
-	TRBV5-4	-	TRBJ2-7	CASSIGLYYEQYF	TGTGCCAGCAGCATTGGACTCTACTACGAGCAGTACTTC
-	TRBV5-1	-	TRBJ2-2	CASSANGGELFF	TGCGCCAGCAGCGCTAACGGCGGGGAGCTGTTTTTT
-	TRBV10-2	-	TRBJ1-2	CASSESTPRGGYGYTF	TGCGCCAGCAGTGAGTCGACTCCGAGGGGAGGGTATGGCTACACCTTC
TRBD2	TRBV5-6	-	TRBJ2-3	CASSLVRGSGRLTDTQYF	TGTGCCAGCAGCTTGGTTCGGGGGAGCGGGAGGCTCACAGATACGCAGTATTTT
TRBD2	TRBV6-1	once	TRBJ2-5	CASSGGGRPEGWETQYF	TGTGCCAGCAGTGGGGGCGGGAGGCCCGAGGGATGGGAGACCCAGTACTTC
-	TRBV7-6	-	TRBJ1-1	CASSLTGSEAFF	TGTGCCAGCAGCTTAACCGGGTCTGAAGCTTTCTTT
TRBD2	TRBV7-9	-	TRBJ2-5	CASTLAGAGETQYF	TGTGCCAGCACCCTAGCGGGAGCGGGAGAGACCCAGTACTTC
-	TRBV5-6	once	TRBJ1-1	CAAGPEAFF	TGTGCCGCAGGGCCTGAAGCTTTCTTT
TRBD1	TRBV5-6	-	TRBJ2-2	CASSLDRGKTGELFF	TGTGCCAGCAGCTTAGACAGGGGAAAGACCGGGGAGCTGTTTTTT
TRBD1	TRBV7-9	-	TRBJ1-1	CASSSYRGPNTEAFF	TGTGCCAGCAGCTCCTACAGGGGCCCGAACACTGAAGCTTTCTTT
TRBD2	TRBV13	-	TRBJ2-1	CASSLTGAGGPYNEQFF	TGTGCCAGCAGCCTCACGGGGGCGGGAGGACCCTACAATGAGCAGTTCTTC
TRBD1	TRBV11-2	-	TRBJ1-3	CASSLSGTANPSGNTIYF	TGTGCCAGCAGCTTATCGGGGACAGCGAACCCCTCTGGAAACACCATATATTTT
-	TRBV4-2	-	TRBJ1-2	CASSQSMMILNYGYTF	TGTGCCAGCAGCCAAAGTATGATGATACTAAACTATGGCTACACCTTC
TRBD1	TRBV27	-	TRBJ1-2	CASSFSPITAGGGYTF	TGTGCCAGCAGTTTCAGCCCAATTACCGCAGGGGGCGGCTACACCTTC
TRBD1	TRBV9	-	TRBJ1-2	CASSPRAGGLMEYGYTF	TGTGCCAGCAGCCCCCGGGCAGGGGGCTTGATGGAGTATGGCTACACCTTC
TRBD2	TRBV10-3	-	TRBJ2-7	CAIKLATDEQYF	TGTGCCATCAAACTAGCGACAGACGAGCAGTACTTC
TRBD1	TRBV20-1	-	TRBJ1-1	CSARTGEAFF	TGCAGTGCTAGGACAGGGGAAGCTTTCTTT
TRBD1	TRBV5-8	-	TRBJ1-2	CASRDGTGGINYGYTF	TGTGCCAGCAGGGATGGGACAGGGGGCATTAACTATGGCTACACCTTC
-	TRBV27	-	TRBJ1-2	CASSLSILAGYGYTF	TGTGCCAGCAGTTTATCGATACTCGCCGGCTATGGCTACACCTTC
-	TRBV9	-	TRBJ2-3	CASSVTPSRDTQYF	TGTGCCAGCAGCGTCACCCCTTCGAGAGATACGCAGTATTTT
TRBD2	TRBV9	-	TRBJ2-3	CASSVGTSGRGGDTQYF	TGTGCCAGCAGCGTCGGGACTAGCGGGAGGGGGGGAGATACGCAGTATTTT
-	TRBV5-1	-	TRBJ1-1	CASSLGAPLGNTEAFF	TGCGCCAGCAGCTTGGGTGCACCTCTGGGCAACACTGAAGCTTTCTTT
-	TRBV21-1	-	TRBJ1-2	CASSKYRWLGYTF	TGTGCCAGCAGCAAATACAGGTGGCTTGGCTACACCTTC
-	TRBV30	once	TRBJ2-3	CAWSRSNTDTQYF	TGTGCCTGGAGTAGGAGTAACACAGATACGCAGTATTTT
TRBD1	TRBV30	-	TRBJ1-4	CAWSVPPGQGVSGEKLFF	TGTGCCTGGAGTGTACCCCCGGGACAGGGCGTAAGTGGAGAAAAACTGTTTTTT
TRBD2	TRBV20-1	-	TRBJ2-1	CSASQREEQFF	TGCAGTGCTTCCCAGCGGGAGGAGCAGTTCTTC
TRBD1	TRBV4-1	once	TRBJ2-7	CASSQEVDFGTATYEQYF	TGCGCCAGCAGCCAAGAGGTTGACTTCGGGACAGCAACCTACGAGCAGTACTTC
TRBD2	TRBV4-1	-	TRBJ2-5	CASSQGPREGRETQYF	TGCGCCAGCAGCCAAGGGCCGCGGGAGGGCCGGGAGACCCAGTACTTC
TRBD1	TRBV28	-	TRBJ1-4	CASRKYPGQGGYEKLFF	TGTGCCAGCAGAAAATATCCGGGACAGGGGGGTTATGAAAAACTGTTTTTT
-	TRBV7-9	-	TRBJ1-5	CASSLEEGQPQHF	TGTGCCAGCAGCTTAGAGGAGGGCCAGCCCCAGCATTTT
-	TRBV27	-	TRBJ2-2	CASSLYTGELFF	TGTGCCAGCAGTTTGTATACCGGGGAGCTGTTTTTT
TRBD1	TRBV28	-	TRBJ2-2	CASSPRQMDRTGRQLFF	TGTGCCAGCAGTCCCCGCCAGATGGACCGGACAGGGAGGCAACTGTTTTTT
-	TRBV4-2	-	TRBJ1-1	CASSQEMTRGTEAFF	TGTGCCAGCAGCCAAGAAATGACCAGGGGCACTGAAGCTTTCTTT